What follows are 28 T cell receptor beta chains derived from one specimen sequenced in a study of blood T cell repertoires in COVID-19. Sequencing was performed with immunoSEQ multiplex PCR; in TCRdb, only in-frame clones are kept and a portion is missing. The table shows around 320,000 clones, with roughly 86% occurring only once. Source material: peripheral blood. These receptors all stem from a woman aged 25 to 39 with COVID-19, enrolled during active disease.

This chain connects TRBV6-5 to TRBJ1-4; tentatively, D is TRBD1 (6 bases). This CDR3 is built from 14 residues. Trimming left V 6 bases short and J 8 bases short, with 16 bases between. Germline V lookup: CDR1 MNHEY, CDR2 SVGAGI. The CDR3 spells CASRGGVGEEKLFF. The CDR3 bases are TGTGCCAGCAGAGGGGGGGTTGGGGAAGAAAAACTGTTTTTT.

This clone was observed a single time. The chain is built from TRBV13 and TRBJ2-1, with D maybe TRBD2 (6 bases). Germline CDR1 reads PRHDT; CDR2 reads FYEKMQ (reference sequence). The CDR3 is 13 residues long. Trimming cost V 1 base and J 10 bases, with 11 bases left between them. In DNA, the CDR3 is TGTGCCAGCAGCTTAGCGTTAGCGGAGGAGCAGTTCTTC. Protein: CASSLALAEEQFF.

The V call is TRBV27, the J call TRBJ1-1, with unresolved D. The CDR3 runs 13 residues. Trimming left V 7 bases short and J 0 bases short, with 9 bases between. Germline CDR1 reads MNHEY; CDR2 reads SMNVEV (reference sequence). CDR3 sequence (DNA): TGTGCCAGCACCCAGACACTGAACACTGAAGCTTTCTTT. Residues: CASTQTLNTEAFF.

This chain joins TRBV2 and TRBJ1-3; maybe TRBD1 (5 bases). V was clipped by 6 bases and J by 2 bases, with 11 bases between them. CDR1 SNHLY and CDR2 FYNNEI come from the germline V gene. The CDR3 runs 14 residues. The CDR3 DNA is TGTGCCAGCAGGAATCCGGGGGCTGGAAACACCATATATTTT. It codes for CASRNPGAGNTIYF.

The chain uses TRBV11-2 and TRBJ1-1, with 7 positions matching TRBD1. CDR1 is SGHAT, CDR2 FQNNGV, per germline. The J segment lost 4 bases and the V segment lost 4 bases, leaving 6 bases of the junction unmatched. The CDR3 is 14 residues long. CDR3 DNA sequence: TGTGCCAGCAGCTCCCAGGGGGGTGTCACTGAAGCTTTCTTT. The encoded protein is CASSSQGGVTEAFF.

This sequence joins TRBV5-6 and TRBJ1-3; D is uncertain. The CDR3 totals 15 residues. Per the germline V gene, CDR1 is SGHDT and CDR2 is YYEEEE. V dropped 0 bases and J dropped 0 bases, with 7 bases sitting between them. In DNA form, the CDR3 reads TGTGCCAGCAGCTTGGAACACGACTCTGGAAACACCATATATTTT. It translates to CASSLEHDSGNTIYF.

The CDR3 here is CASSYLTGGGDEQFF. CDR3 nucleotides: TGTGCCAGCAGTTACCTGACAGGGGGCGGCGATGAGCAGTTCTTC. V usage is TRBV6-6 and J usage is TRBJ2-1; 10 bases match TRBD1. The CDR3 loop spans 15 amino acids. Germline V gene data show CDR1 as MNHNY and CDR2 as SVGAGI (reference sequence). Trimming at V came to 2 bases and at J to 8 bases, leaving 6 bases not matched to a gene.

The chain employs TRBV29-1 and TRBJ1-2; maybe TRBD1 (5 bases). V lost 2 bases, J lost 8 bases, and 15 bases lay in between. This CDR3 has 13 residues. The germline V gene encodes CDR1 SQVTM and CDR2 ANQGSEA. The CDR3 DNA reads TGCAGCGTTGAAAAGGGGCAGGGCAGGGGCTACACCTTC. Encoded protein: CSVEKGQGRGYTF. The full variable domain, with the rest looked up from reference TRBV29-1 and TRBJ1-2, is SAVISQKPSRDICQRGTSLTIQCQVDSQVTMMFWYRQQPGQSLTLIATANQGSEATYESGFVIDKFPISRPNLTFSTLTVSNMSPEDSSIYLCSVEKGQGRGYTFGSGTRLTVV.

The CDR3 DNA reads as TGTGCCAGCAGTCGGCTGGGGGCCACTGAAGCTTTCTTT. Translated, it gives CASSRLGATEAFF. The V gene is TRBV5-6, the J gene TRBJ1-1; possible D gene TRBD1, 6 bases. V lost 5 bases, J lost 4 bases, and 12 bases lay in between. Germline-derived CDR1 and CDR2 are SGHDT and YYEEEE. This CDR3 region has 13 residues.

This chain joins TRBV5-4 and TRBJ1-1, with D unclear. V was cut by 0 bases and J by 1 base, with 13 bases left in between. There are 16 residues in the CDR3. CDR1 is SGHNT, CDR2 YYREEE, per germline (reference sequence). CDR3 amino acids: CASSLAHQAPNTEAFF. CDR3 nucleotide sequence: TGTGCCAGCAGCTTGGCCCATCAGGCGCCGAACACTGAAGCTTTCTTT.

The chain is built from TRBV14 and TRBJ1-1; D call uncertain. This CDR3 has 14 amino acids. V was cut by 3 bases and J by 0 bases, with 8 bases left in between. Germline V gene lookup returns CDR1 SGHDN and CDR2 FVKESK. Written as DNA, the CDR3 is TGTGCCAGCAGCCAGCCCGGTTTGAACACTGAAGCTTTCTTT. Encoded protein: CASSQPGLNTEAFF.

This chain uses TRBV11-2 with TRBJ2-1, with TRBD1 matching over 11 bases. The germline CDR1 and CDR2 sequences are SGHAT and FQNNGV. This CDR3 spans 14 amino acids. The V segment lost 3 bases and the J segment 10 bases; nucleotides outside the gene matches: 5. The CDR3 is CASSFGQGAWEQFF. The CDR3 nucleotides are TGTGCCAGCAGCTTCGGACAGGGGGCATGGGAGCAGTTCTTC.

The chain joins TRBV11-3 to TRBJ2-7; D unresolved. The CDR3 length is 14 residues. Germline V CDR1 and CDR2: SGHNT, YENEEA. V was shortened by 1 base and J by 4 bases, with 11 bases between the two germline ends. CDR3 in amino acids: CASSLASNGYEQYF. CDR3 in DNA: TGTGCCAGCAGCTTAGCCTCGAACGGGTACGAGCAGTACTTC.

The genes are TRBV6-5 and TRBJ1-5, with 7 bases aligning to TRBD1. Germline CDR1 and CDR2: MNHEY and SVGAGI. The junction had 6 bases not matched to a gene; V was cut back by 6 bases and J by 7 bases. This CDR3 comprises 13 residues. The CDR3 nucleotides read TGTGCCAGCAGCCAGGGGGTTCGACAGCCCCAGCATTTT. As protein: CASSQGVRQPQHF.

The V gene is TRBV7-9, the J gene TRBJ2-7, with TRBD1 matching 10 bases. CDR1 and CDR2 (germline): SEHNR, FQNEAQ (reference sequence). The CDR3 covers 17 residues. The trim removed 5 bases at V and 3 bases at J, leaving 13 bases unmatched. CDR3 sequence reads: CASSPVFGTGDFYEQYF. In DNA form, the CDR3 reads TGTGCCAGCAGCCCGGTGTTCGGGACAGGGGACTTCTACGAGCAGTACTTC.

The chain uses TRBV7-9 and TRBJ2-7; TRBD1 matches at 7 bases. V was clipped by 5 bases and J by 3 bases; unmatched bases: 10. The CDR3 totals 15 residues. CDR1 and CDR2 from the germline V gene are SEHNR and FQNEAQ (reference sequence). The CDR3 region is CASSEEGQRDYEQYF. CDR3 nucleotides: TGTGCCAGCAGCGAAGAGGGACAGCGAGACTACGAGCAGTACTTC.

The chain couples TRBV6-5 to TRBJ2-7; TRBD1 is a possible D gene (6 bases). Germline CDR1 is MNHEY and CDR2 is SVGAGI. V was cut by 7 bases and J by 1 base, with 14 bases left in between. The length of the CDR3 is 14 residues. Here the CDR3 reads CASTLTGQSYEQYF. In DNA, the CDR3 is TGTGCCAGCACCCTCACCGGACAGTCCTACGAGCAGTACTTC.

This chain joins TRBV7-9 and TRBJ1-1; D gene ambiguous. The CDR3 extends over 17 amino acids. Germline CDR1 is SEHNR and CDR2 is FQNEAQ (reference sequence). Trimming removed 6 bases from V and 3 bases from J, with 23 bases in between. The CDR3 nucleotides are TGTGCCAGCAGAGACGGAAGAAGTCGGGATACGGACACTGAAGCTTTCTTT. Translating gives CASRDGRSRDTDTEAFF.

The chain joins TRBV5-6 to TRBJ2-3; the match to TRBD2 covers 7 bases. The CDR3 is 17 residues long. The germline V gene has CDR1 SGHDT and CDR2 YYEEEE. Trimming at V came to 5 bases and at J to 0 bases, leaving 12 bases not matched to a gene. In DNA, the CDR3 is TGTGCCAGCAGATCCTACTGGGCGGGAGAGAGCACAGATACGCAGTATTTT. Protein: CASRSYWAGESTDTQYF.

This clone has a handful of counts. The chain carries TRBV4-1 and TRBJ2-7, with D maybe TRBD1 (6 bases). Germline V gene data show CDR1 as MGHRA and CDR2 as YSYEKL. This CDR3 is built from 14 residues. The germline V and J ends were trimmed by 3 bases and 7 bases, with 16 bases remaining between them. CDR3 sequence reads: CASSHATGPAEQYF. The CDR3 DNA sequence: TGCGCCAGCAGCCACGCCACAGGGCCGGCTGAGCAGTACTTC.

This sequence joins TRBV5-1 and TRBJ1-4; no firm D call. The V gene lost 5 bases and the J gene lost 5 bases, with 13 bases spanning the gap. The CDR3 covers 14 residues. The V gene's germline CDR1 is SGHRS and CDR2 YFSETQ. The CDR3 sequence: CASSFQSENEKLFF. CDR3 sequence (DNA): TGCGCCAGCAGTTTCCAGTCTGAAAATGAAAAACTGTTTTTT.

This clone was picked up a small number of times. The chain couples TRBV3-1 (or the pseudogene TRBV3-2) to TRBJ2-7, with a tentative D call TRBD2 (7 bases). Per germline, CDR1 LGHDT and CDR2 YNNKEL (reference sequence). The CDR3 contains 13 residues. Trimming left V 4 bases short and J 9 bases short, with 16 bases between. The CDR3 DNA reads TGTGCCAGCAGCCTGGAGGGGGGGCAGGTGCAGTACTTC. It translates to CASSLEGGQVQYF.

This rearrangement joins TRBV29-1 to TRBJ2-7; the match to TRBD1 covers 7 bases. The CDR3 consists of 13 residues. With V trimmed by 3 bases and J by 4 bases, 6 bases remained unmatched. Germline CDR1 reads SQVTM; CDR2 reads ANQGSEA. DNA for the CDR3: TGCAGCGTTGATGAGGGGACAGCTTACGAGCAGTACTTC. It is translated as CSVDEGTAYEQYF.

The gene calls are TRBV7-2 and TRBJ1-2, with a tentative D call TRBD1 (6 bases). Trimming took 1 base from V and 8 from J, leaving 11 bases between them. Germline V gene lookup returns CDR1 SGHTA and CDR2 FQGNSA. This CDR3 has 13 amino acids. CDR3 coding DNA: TGTGCCAGCAGCTTAGAAAGGGGGTACGGCTACACCTTC. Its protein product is CASSLERGYGYTF.

CDR3 sequence: CSAETDRLFGKLFF. The CDR3 bases are TGCAGCGCAGAGACGGACAGGCTCTTTGGAAAACTGTTTTTT. The chain combines TRBV29-1 with TRBJ1-4; 7 bases map to TRBD1. Unmatched junction bases numbered 15, after V lost 7 bases and J lost 10 bases. The CDR3 extends over 14 amino acids. CDR1 SQVTM and CDR2 ANQGSEA come from the germline V gene.

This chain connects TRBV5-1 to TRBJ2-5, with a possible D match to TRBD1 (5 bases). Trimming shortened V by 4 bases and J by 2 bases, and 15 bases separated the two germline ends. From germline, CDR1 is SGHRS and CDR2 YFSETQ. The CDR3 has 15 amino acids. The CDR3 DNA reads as TGCGCCAGCAGCCCCCCAGGGATGGGGCAAGAGACCCAGTACTTC. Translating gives CASSPPGMGQETQYF.

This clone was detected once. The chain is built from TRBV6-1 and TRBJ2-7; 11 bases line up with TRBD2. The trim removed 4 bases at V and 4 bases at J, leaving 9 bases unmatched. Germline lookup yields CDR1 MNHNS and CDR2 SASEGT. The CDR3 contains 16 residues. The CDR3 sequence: CASSVVSGGAGYEQYF. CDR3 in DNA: TGTGCCAGCAGTGTCGTTAGCGGGGGGGCCGGATACGAGCAGTACTTC.

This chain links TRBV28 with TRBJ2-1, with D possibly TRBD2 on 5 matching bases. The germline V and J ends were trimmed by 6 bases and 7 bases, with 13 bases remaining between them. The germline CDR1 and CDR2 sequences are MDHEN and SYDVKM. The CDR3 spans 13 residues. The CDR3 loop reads CASSQGLANEQFF. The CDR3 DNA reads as TGTGCCAGCAGCCAAGGACTGGCAAATGAGCAGTTCTTC.